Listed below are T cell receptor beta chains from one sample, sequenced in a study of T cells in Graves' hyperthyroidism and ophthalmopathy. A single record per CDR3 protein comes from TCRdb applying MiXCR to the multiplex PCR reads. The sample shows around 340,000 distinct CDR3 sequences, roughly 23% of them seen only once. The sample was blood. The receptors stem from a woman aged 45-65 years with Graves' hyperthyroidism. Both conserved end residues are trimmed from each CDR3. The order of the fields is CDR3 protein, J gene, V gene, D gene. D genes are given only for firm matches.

cdr3_aa: ASSQLTSDQETQY
j_call: TRBJ2-5
v_call: TRBV4-1
d_call: TRBD2

cdr3_aa: ASSLDDRSKQH
j_call: TRBJ1-5
v_call: TRBV7-3
d_call: -

cdr3_aa: ASSQGLAVGGTQY
j_call: TRBJ2-3
v_call: TRBV4-1
d_call: TRBD2

cdr3_aa: SANTILVSGANVLT
j_call: TRBJ2-6
v_call: TRBV20-1
d_call: -

cdr3_aa: ASSLPREGQQY
j_call: TRBJ2-7
v_call: TRBV5-5
d_call: TRBD2

cdr3_aa: ASSMWDRQETQY
j_call: TRBJ2-5
v_call: TRBV19
d_call: -

cdr3_aa: ASSSGQALYNEQF
j_call: TRBJ2-1
v_call: TRBV5-5
d_call: TRBD1

cdr3_aa: ASSDYRTPPGDTQY
j_call: TRBJ2-3
v_call: TRBV2
d_call: -

cdr3_aa: ASSEAIPSGFEITYEQY
j_call: TRBJ2-7
v_call: TRBV6-1
d_call: TRBD2

cdr3_aa: ASRIGTSGSNEQY
j_call: TRBJ2-7
v_call: TRBV12-3/TRBV12-4
d_call: TRBD2

cdr3_aa: AISKGQGVSTEAF
j_call: TRBJ1-1
v_call: TRBV10-3
d_call: TRBD1

cdr3_aa: ASSPGKAHGQPQH
j_call: TRBJ1-5
v_call: TRBV28
d_call: -

cdr3_aa: ASSFGTSVISYEQY
j_call: TRBJ2-7
v_call: TRBV5-1
d_call: TRBD2

cdr3_aa: ASSFSTSGTGELF
j_call: TRBJ2-2
v_call: TRBV11-2
d_call: -

cdr3_aa: ASSGTYLNTEAF
j_call: TRBJ1-1
v_call: TRBV6-1
d_call: -

cdr3_aa: ASSLSQLSSGNTIY
j_call: TRBJ1-3
v_call: TRBV12-3/TRBV12-4
d_call: -

cdr3_aa: ASSRTGGVGEKLF
j_call: TRBJ1-4
v_call: TRBV19
d_call: TRBD1

cdr3_aa: ASSRTGVGEQF
j_call: TRBJ2-1
v_call: TRBV2
d_call: TRBD1

cdr3_aa: ASSEEGRGDGYT
j_call: TRBJ1-2
v_call: TRBV2
d_call: TRBD1

cdr3_aa: ASSLYDRMGTDTQY
j_call: TRBJ2-3
v_call: TRBV5-5
d_call: -

cdr3_aa: ASSLNTHTDTQY
j_call: TRBJ2-3
v_call: TRBV7-7
d_call: -

cdr3_aa: ASSHGTNGYT
j_call: TRBJ1-2
v_call: TRBV3-1
d_call: -

cdr3_aa: AWSLWGQETQY
j_call: TRBJ2-5
v_call: TRBV30
d_call: -

cdr3_aa: ASSQGYKAGAVYEQY
j_call: TRBJ2-7
v_call: TRBV3-1
d_call: -

cdr3_aa: ASSSGLAGVWVTQY
j_call: TRBJ2-5
v_call: TRBV11-2
d_call: TRBD2

cdr3_aa: SASSSGRGSSYEQY
j_call: TRBJ2-7
v_call: TRBV20-1
d_call: TRBD2

cdr3_aa: ASSSRAQDPYNEQF
j_call: TRBJ2-1
v_call: TRBV7-8
d_call: -

cdr3_aa: ASTPGLAGLYYEQY
j_call: TRBJ2-7
v_call: TRBV6-1
d_call: TRBD2

cdr3_aa: SARGAGVHEQY
j_call: TRBJ2-7
v_call: TRBV20-1
d_call: -

cdr3_aa: ASTTLNEQF
j_call: TRBJ2-1
v_call: TRBV18
d_call: -

cdr3_aa: ASSEGTGPRQPQH
j_call: TRBJ1-5
v_call: TRBV6-1
d_call: -

cdr3_aa: AWSTTDRGGLDEQY
j_call: TRBJ2-7
v_call: TRBV30
d_call: TRBD1

cdr3_aa: ASKVPVTTNEQF
j_call: TRBJ2-1
v_call: TRBV28
d_call: -

cdr3_aa: ASSPRGYPYEQY
j_call: TRBJ2-7
v_call: TRBV6-1
d_call: TRBD1

cdr3_aa: ASVKGTGVYLEQF
j_call: TRBJ2-1
v_call: TRBV18
d_call: TRBD1

cdr3_aa: ASSVKAVAPEQY
j_call: TRBJ2-7
v_call: TRBV19
d_call: -

cdr3_aa: ASSLPGGNYGYT
j_call: TRBJ1-2
v_call: TRBV28
d_call: -

cdr3_aa: ASSPGTGITEAF
j_call: TRBJ1-1
v_call: TRBV18
d_call: TRBD1

cdr3_aa: ASSQERTPAIYGYT
j_call: TRBJ1-2
v_call: TRBV4-1
d_call: -

cdr3_aa: SARSGGLVEQY
j_call: TRBJ2-7
v_call: TRBV20-1
d_call: -

cdr3_aa: ASSPPRVSDLT
j_call: TRBJ2-6
v_call: TRBV18
d_call: -

cdr3_aa: ASRSSGGGESYEQY
j_call: TRBJ2-7
v_call: TRBV7-3
d_call: TRBD2

cdr3_aa: ASSLGHGQY
j_call: TRBJ2-5
v_call: TRBV7-9
d_call: -

cdr3_aa: ASGGGFSGNTIY
j_call: TRBJ1-3
v_call: TRBV13
d_call: -

cdr3_aa: SATYRGLGYGYT
j_call: TRBJ1-2
v_call: TRBV20-1
d_call: TRBD1

cdr3_aa: ASSLMFAQY
j_call: TRBJ2-3
v_call: TRBV11-2
d_call: -

cdr3_aa: SVNRPGSEKLF
j_call: TRBJ1-4
v_call: TRBV29-1
d_call: -

cdr3_aa: ASSPTAGSTNEKLF
j_call: TRBJ1-4
v_call: TRBV7-9
d_call: -

cdr3_aa: ASTGTGTGELF
j_call: TRBJ2-2
v_call: TRBV10-1
d_call: TRBD1

cdr3_aa: ASRAIQGGRDTQY
j_call: TRBJ2-3
v_call: TRBV2
d_call: -